The clone carrying this T cell receptor (beta chain) was recorded many times. Its antigen is not known. The data were taken from a study of T cell repertoires in cytomegalovirus infection. Germline loops: CDR1 SGHTA, CDR2 FQGNSA. There are 13 residues in the CDR3. Deletions cut 0 bases from V and 7 bases from J, with 9 bases between. Via MiXCR, TCRdb re-called the reads, giving one row per CDR3 protein. The table has roughly 150,000 distinct CDR3 sequences, roughly 32% seen once. The rearrangement links TRBV7-2 to TRBJ2-5, with a possible D match to TRBD2 (6 bases). The TCR originated in a human donor in good health (CMV status not recorded). Some clones in this sample may be carry-over from other donors' samples. The material was CD8+ T cells from cultured PBMCs, obtained from culture after CMV antigen stimulation. In DNA, the CDR3 is TGTGCCAGCAGCTTAGCGGGGGGTAGGACCCAGTACTTC. Translation: CASSLAGGRTQYF.